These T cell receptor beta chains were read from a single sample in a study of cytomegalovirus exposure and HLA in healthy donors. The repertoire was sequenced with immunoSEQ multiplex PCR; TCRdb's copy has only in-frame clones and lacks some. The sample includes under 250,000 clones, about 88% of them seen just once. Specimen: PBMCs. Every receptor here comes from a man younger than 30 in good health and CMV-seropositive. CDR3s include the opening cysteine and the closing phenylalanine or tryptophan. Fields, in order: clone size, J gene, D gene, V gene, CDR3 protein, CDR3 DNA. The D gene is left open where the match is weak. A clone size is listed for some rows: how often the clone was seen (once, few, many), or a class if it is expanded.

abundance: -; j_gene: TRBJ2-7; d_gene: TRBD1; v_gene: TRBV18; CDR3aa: CASSPGTGSSYEQYF; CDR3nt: TGTGCCAGCTCACCAGGGACAGGGAGCTCCTACGAGCAGTACTTC
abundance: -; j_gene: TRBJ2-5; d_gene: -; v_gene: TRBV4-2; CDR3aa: CASRVAGVALETQYF; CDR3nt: TGTGCCAGCCGGGTGGCAGGGGTGGCCTTAGAGACCCAGTACTTC
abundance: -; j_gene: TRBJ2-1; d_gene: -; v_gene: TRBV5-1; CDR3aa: CASSLDSTYNEQFF; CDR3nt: TGCGCCAGCAGCTTGGACTCGACCTACAATGAGCAGTTCTTC
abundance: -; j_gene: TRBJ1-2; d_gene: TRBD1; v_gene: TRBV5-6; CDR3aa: CASSLNPGQGFYGYTF; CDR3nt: TGTGCCAGCAGCTTGAACCCGGGACAGGGGTTCTATGGCTACACCTTC
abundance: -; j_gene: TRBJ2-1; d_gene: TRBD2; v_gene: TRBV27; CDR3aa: CASSLRPRTSGSLYNEQFF; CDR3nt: TGTGCCAGCAGTTTAAGACCCCGGACTAGCGGGTCTCTATACAATGAGCAGTTCTTC
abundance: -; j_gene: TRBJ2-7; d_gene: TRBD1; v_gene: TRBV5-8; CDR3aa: CASSWYAGTGVPYEQYF; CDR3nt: TGTGCCAGCAGCTGGTACGCCGGGACAGGGGTCCCCTACGAGCAGTACTTC
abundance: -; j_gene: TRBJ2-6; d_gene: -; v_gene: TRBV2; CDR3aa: CASSLHITGANVLTF; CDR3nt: TGTGCCAGCAGTCTACATATAACTGGGGCCAACGTCCTGACTTTC
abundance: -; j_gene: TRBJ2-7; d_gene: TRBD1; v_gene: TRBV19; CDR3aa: CASSPGTGLGYEQYF; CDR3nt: TGTGCCAGTAGTCCCGGGACAGGTCTAGGATACGAGCAGTACTTC
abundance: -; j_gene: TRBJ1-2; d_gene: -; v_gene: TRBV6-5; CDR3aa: CASTGRGKNYGYTF; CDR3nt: TGTGCCAGCACAGGGCGGGGGAAGAACTATGGCTACACCTTC
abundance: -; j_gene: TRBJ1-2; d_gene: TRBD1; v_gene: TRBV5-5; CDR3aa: CASSLAFGDREVYTF; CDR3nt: TGTGCCAGCAGCTTGGCGTTCGGGGACAGGGAAGTTTACACCTTC
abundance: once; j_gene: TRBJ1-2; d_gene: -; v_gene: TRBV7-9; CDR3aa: CASSLRLGYTF; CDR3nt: TGTGCCAGCAGCTTACGACTTGGCTACACCTTC
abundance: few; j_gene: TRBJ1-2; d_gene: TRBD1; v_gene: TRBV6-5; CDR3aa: CASSYGRGGTNYGYTF; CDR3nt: TGTGCCAGCAGTTACGGCAGGGGGGGAACTAACTATGGCTACACCTTC
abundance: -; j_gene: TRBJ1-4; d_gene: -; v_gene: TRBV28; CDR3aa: CASSPTQGKLFF; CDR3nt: TGTGCCAGCAGCCCAACTCAGGGAAAACTGTTTTTT
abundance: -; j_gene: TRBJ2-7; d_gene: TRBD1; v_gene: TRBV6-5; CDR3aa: CASSRPGQGMYEQYF; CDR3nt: TGTGCCAGCAGTAGACCGGGACAGGGCATGTACGAGCAGTACTTC
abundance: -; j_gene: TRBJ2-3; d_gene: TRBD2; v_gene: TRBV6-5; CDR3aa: CASSYLAGVGDTQYF; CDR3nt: TGTGCCAGCAGTTACTTAGCGGGAGTTGGAGATACGCAGTATTTT
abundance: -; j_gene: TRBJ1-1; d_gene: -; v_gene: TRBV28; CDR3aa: CASSSPGRVTEAFF; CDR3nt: TGTGCCAGCAGTTCCCCGGGCAGGGTAACTGAAGCTTTCTTT
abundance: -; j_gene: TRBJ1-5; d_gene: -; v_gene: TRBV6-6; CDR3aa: CASSYGYQPQHF; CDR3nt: TGTGCCAGCAGCTACGGGTATCAGCCCCAGCATTTT
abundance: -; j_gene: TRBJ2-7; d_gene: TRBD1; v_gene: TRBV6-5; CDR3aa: CASSRQGVYEQYF; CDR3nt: TGTGCCAGCAGTCGGCAGGGGGTGTACGAGCAGTACTTC